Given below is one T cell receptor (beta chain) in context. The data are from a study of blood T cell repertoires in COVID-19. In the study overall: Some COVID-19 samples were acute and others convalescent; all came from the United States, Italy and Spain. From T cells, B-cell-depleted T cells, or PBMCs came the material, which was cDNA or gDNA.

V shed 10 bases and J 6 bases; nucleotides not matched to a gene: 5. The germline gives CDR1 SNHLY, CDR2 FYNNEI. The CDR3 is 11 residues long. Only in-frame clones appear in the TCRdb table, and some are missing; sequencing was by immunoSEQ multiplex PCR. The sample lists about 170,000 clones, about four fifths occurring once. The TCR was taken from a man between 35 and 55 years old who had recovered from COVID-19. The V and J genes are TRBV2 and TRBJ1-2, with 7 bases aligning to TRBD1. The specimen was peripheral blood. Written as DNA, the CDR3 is TGTGCCACCGCTGACAGGGATGGCTACACCTTC. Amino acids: CATADRDGYTF.